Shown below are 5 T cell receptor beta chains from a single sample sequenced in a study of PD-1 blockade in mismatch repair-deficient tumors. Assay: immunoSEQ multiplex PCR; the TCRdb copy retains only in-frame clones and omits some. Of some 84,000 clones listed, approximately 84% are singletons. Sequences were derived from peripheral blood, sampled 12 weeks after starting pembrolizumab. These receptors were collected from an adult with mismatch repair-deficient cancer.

CDR3 loop: CASSLVRTSSGNTIYF. The CDR3 DNA reads as TGTGCCAGCAGTCTGGTACGGACGAGCTCTGGAAACACCATATATTTT. The J gene is TRBJ1-3, the V gene TRBV2; D gene unclear. Germline-derived CDR1 and CDR2 are SNHLY and FYNNEI. This CDR3 is built from 16 residues. V was shortened by 5 bases and J by 0 bases, with 14 bases between the two germline ends. The full variable domain, in which reference TRBV2 and TRBJ1-3 provide the parts outside the CDR3, is EPEVTQTPSHQVTQMGQEVILRCVPISNHLYFYWYRQILGQKVEFLVSFYNNEISEKSEIFDDQFSVERPDGSNFTLKIRSTKLEDSAMYFCASSLVRTSSGNTIYFGEGSWLTVV.

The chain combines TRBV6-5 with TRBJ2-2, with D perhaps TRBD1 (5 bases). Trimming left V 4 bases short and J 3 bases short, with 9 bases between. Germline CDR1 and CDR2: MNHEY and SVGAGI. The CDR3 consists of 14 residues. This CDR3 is CASSWAGYTGELFF. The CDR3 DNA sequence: TGTGCCAGCAGTTGGGCAGGGTACACCGGGGAGCTGTTTTTT.

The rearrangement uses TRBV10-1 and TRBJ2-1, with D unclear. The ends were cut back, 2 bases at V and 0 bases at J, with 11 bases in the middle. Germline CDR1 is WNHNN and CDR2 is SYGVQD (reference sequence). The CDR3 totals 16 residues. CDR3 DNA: TGCGCCAGCAGTGAGATACAACACGGCTCCTACAATGAGCAGTTCTTC. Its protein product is CASSEIQHGSYNEQFF.

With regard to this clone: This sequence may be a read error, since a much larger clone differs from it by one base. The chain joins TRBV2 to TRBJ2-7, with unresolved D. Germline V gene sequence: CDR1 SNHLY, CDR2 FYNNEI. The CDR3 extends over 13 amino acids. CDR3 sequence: CANSERSTYEQYF. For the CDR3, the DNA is TGTGCCAACAGTGAACGTTCTACCTACGAGCAGTACTTC.

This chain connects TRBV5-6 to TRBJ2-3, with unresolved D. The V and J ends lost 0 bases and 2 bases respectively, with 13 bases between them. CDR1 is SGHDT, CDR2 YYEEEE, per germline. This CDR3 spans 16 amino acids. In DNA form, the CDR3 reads TGTGCCAGCAGCTTGGCCGGCGATGTTGTCACAGATACGCAGTATTTT. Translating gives CASSLAGDVVTDTQYF.